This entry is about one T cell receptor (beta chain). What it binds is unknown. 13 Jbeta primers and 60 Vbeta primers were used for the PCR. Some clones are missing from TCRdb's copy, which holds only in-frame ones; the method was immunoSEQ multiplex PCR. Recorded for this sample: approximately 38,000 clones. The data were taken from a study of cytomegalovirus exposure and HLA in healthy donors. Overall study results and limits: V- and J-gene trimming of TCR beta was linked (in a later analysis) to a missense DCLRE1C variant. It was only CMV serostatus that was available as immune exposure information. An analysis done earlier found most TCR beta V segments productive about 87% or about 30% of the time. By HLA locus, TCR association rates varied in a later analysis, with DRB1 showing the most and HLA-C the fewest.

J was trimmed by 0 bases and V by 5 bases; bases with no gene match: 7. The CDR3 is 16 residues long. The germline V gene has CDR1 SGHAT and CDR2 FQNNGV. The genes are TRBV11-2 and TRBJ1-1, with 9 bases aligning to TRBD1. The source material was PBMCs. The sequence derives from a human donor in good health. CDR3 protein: CASSPRTGALNTEAFF. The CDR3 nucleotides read TGTGCCAGCAGCCCACGGACAGGGGCCCTGAACACTGAAGCTTTCTTT. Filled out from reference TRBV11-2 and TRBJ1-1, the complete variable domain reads EAGVAQSPRYKIIEKRQSVAFWCNPISGHATLYWYQQILGQGPKLLIQFQNNGVVDDSQLPKDRFSAERLKGVDSTLKIQPAKLEDSAVYLCASSPRTGALNTEAFFGQGTRLTVV.